This is a list of T cell receptor beta chains from one sample in a study of blood T cell repertoires in COVID-19. Some clones are missing from TCRdb's copy, which holds only in-frame ones; the method was immunoSEQ multiplex PCR. The table lists about 120,000 clones, 80% to 90% of them singletons. The specimen sequenced was peripheral blood. These receptor sequences come from a man aged 70-80 years who had recovered from COVID-19. The CDR3 runs from the conserved cysteine through the conserved F or W. D genes are given only for firm matches. Clone size is given for some rows only: seen once, a few or many times, or a class if the clone is expanded.

v_gene	abundance	d_gene	j_gene	CDR3aa	CDR3nt
TRBV4-1	-	TRBD1	TRBJ2-5	CASSQGDSQETQYF	TGCGCCAGCAGCCAGGGGGACAGCCAAGAGACCCAGTACTTC
TRBV10-2	-	TRBD1	TRBJ1-5	CASSSQGNQPQHF	TGCGCCAGCAGTTCACAGGGGAATCAGCCCCAGCATTTT
TRBV7-2	-	TRBD1	TRBJ2-5	CASSRTGGQETQYF	TGTGCCAGCAGCCGGACAGGGGGCCAAGAGACCCAGTACTTC
TRBV27	few	TRBD1	TRBJ1-5	CASSRTGGVSNQPQHF	TGTGCCAGCAGCCGAACAGGGGGCGTAAGCAATCAGCCCCAGCATTTT
TRBV6-2/TRBV6-3	-	TRBD1	TRBJ1-1	CASSYLGPGQSANTEAFF	TGTGCCAGCAGTTACTTGGGTCCGGGACAGAGTGCGAACACTGAAGCTTTCTTT
TRBV6-2/TRBV6-3	-	TRBD2	TRBJ2-7	CASSYMGLAGGPEEQYF	TGTGCCAGCAGTTACATGGGACTAGCGGGCGGGCCGGAAGAGCAGTACTTC
TRBV28	-	TRBD2	TRBJ2-7	CASSPSTSGRNEQYF	TGTGCCAGCAGTCCCTCGACTAGCGGGAGAAACGAGCAGTACTTC
TRBV7-9	-	TRBD1	TRBJ2-1	CASRAGGYSEQFF	TGTGCCAGCCGCGCAGGGGGCTATTCTGAGCAGTTCTTC
TRBV6-5	few	TRBD1	TRBJ2-7	CASSYSRTGRREQYF	TGTGCCAGCAGTTACTCGAGGACAGGGCGTCGCGAGCAGTACTTC
TRBV5-1	-	TRBD2	TRBJ2-7	CASSRFSSGAYEQYF	TGCGCCAGCAGCCGTTTCTCTAGCGGAGCTTACGAGCAGTACTTC
TRBV5-4	-	TRBD1	TRBJ2-6	CASSAGRDRSSGANVLTF	TGTGCCAGCAGCGCGGGCCGGGACAGGAGCTCTGGGGCCAACGTCCTGACTTTC
TRBV6-5	-	-	TRBJ2-1	CASSLSPGEGHEQFF	TGTGCCAGCAGTTTGTCGCCCGGGGAAGGCCATGAGCAGTTCTTC
TRBV2	-	-	TRBJ1-2	CASTPGQSYGYTF	TGTGCCAGCACCCCCGGACAGAGCTATGGCTACACCTTC
TRBV7-3	-	TRBD2	TRBJ2-1	CASGSGSSYNEQFF	TGTGCCAGCGGTAGCGGGAGCTCCTACAATGAGCAGTTCTTC
TRBV28	-	-	TRBJ1-5	CASSIRDFWQPQHF	TGTGCCAGCAGTATCAGGGATTTTTGGCAGCCCCAGCATTTT
TRBV5-1	-	-	TRBJ1-5	CASGFFDSFRQPQHF	TGCGCCAGCGGCTTTTTTGACAGTTTTCGTCAGCCCCAGCATTTT
TRBV2	-	TRBD1	TRBJ2-5	CASSVQGAGETQYF	TGTGCCAGCAGTGTTCAGGGGGCGGGAGAGACCCAGTACTTC
TRBV4-3	-	TRBD1	TRBJ1-4	CASSPRTGTNEKLFF	TGCGCCAGCAGCCCACGGACAGGAACTAATGAAAAACTGTTTTTT
TRBV7-9	-	-	TRBJ2-3	CASSVRTDTQYF	TGTGCCAGCAGTGTCAGGACAGATACGCAGTATTTT
TRBV18	-	TRBD1	TRBJ2-7	CASSPNTGDEQYF	TGTGCCAGCTCACCCAATACAGGGGACGAGCAGTACTTC
TRBV30	once	TRBD2	TRBJ2-1	CAWSGRASGRRYNEQFF	TGTGCCTGGAGCGGGCGTGCTAGCGGGAGGAGGTACAATGAGCAGTTCTTC
TRBV5-1	-	TRBD1	TRBJ2-7	CASSWTGAEQYF	TGCGCCAGCAGCTGGACAGGGGCCGAGCAGTACTTC
TRBV5-1	-	TRBD2	TRBJ2-7	CASSLPLAGLSYEQYF	TGCGCCAGCAGCTTGCCACTAGCGGGGCTCTCCTACGAGCAGTACTTC
TRBV5-1	once	-	TRBJ2-1	CASSDDSFYNEQFF	TGCGCCAGCAGCGATGACAGCTTCTACAATGAGCAGTTCTTC
TRBV6-1	-	TRBD1	TRBJ1-1	CASSDRGGGTEAFF	TGTGCCAGCAGTGACCGAGGGGGCGGAACTGAAGCTTTCTTT
TRBV7-2	-	TRBD2	TRBJ2-1	CASSNGTSHEQFF	TGTGCCAGCAGCAACGGGACTAGCCATGAGCAGTTCTTC